The 2 T cell receptor beta chains listed next were all sequenced from one sample in a study of a mutant IDH1 vaccine in newly diagnosed glioma. Stated time point: week 5, during vaccination. Every vaccine dose comprised 300 ug of mutant IDH1 20-mer peptide plus topical imiquimod. These receptors' targets are unknown. Assay: immunoSEQ multiplex PCR; the TCRdb copy retains only in-frame clones and omits some. Of fewer than 40,000 clones in the sample, 55% to 60% are singletons; the top ten hold 11%. This material consisted of PBMCs, taken from a glioma patient whose treatment included an IDH1 peptide vaccine. The origin of the receptors is a woman between 18 and 30 years old with glioma.

This clone has more than one count but fewer than ten. The rearrangement links TRBV7-6 to TRBJ1-2, with TRBD1 identical over 9 bases. This CDR3 comprises 15 residues. The ends lost 5 bases at V and 8 bases at J; junction bases unmatched: 12. Looked up from germline, CDR1 is SGHVS and CDR2 is FNYEAQ. The CDR3 region is CASSPGRGTGRGYTF. The CDR3 DNA sequence: TGTGCCAGCAGCCCCGGGAGGGGGACAGGGCGCGGCTACACCTTC.

V gene TRBV27 combines with J gene TRBJ1-1; the D is unclear. Germline values: CDR1 MNHEY, CDR2 SMNVEV (reference sequence). The CDR3 is 14 amino acids. V was shortened by 7 bases and J by 2 bases, with 14 bases between the two germline ends. The CDR3 is CASKTLGPNTEAFF. As DNA, the CDR3 is TGTGCCAGCAAGACTCTCGGCCCCAACACTGAAGCTTTCTTT.